What follows are 29 T cell receptor beta chains derived from one specimen sequenced in a study of response to subunit inactivated influenza vaccine. TCRdb redid the calling of the RT-PCR reads with MiXCR, one entry per CDR3 protein. The profile covers about 520,000 distinct CDR3 sequences, with over 25% appearing a single time and approximately 2% taken by the ten largest. Here the sequenced sample was CD4+ T cells sorted from PBMCs, taken around 5 days after vaccination. These receptors were obtained from a man aged 50-60 years who received an inactivated influenza vaccine.

The rearrangement links TRBV30 to TRBJ1-4; D is ambiguous. Trimming cost V 2 bases and J 9 bases, with 13 bases left between them. The CDR3 is 13 amino acids. Germline V gives CDR1 GTSNPN, CDR2 SVGIG (reference sequence). The CDR3 sequence is CAWSRLVGQKLFF. CDR3 sequence (DNA): TGTGCCTGGAGTCGGCTTGTAGGGCAAAAACTGTTTTTT.

This clonotype was counted between two and nine times. The gene calls are TRBV20-1 and TRBJ2-3; D remains ambiguous. CDR3 length: 14 amino acids. Trimming cost V 0 bases and J 4 bases, with 11 bases left between them. Per germline, CDR1 DFQATT and CDR2 SNEGSKA (reference sequence). The CDR3 here is CSAREVGLADTQYF. CDR3 nucleotide sequence: TGCAGTGCTAGAGAGGTGGGCCTGGCAGATACGCAGTATTTT.

V usage is TRBV19 and J usage is TRBJ2-3; D might be TRBD1 or TRBD2, each matching 5 bases. In germline, CDR1 is LNHDA, CDR2 SQIVND (reference sequence). CDR3 size: 15 residues. The V end was cut by 3 bases, the J end by 0 bases, with 10 bases between. The CDR3 loop is CASSMRGTSTDTQYF. The DNA for the CDR3 is TGTGCCAGTAGTATGAGGGGCACTAGCACAGATACGCAGTATTTT.

The chain uses TRBV5-1 and TRBJ2-5; D ambiguous. Trimming removed 0 bases at V and 2 bases at J, with 8 bases between. This CDR3 comprises 14 residues. Germline CDR1 is SGHRS and CDR2 is YFSETQ. The CDR3 loop is CASSLGALQETQYF. In DNA, the CDR3 is TGCGCCAGCAGCTTGGGGGCACTTCAAGAGACCCAGTACTTC. Full variable domain (outside the CDR3, taken from reference TRBV5-1 and TRBJ2-5): KAGVTQTPRYLIKTRGQQVTLSCSPISGHRSVSWYQQTPGQGLQFLFEYFSETQRNKGNFPGRFSGRQFSNSRSEMNVSTLELGDSALYLCASSLGALQETQYFGPGTRLLVL.

This clonotype was counted a few times. The chain combines TRBV29-1 with TRBJ2-5, with a possible D match to TRBD2 (6 bases). CDR1 is SQVTM, CDR2 ANQGSEA, per germline. This CDR3 contains 12 residues. The CDR3 DNA sequence: TGCCAAGTGGGAGGACACCAAGAGACCCAGTACTTC. It translates to CQVGGHQETQYF.

This clonotype appeared a few times. This chain links TRBV6-2 or TRBV6-3 with TRBJ2-7; 7 bases match TRBD2. The CDR3 spans 15 residues. J lost 2 bases, V lost 2 bases, and 6 bases had no gene match. Looked up from germline, CDR1 is MNHEY and CDR2 is SVGEGT. CDR3 bases: TGTGCCAGCAGTTACATTGGCGGGGGACCCTACGAGCAGTACTTC. Translation: CASSYIGGGPYEQYF.

This chain joins TRBV25-1 and TRBJ2-7, with D possibly matching TRBD2 (6 bases). CDR3 size: 11 residues. V was cut by 8 bases and J by 4 bases, with 9 bases left in between. CDR1 and CDR2 (germline): MGHDK, SYGVNS. CDR3 sequence reads: CASGRFYEQYF. The CDR3 region has the DNA TGTGCCAGCGGGAGGTTTTACGAGCAGTACTTC.

This chain connects TRBV28 to TRBJ1-5; 7 bases agree with TRBD1. Losses at the gene ends were 3 bases for V and 3 bases for J; bases not matched to a gene: 5. Per germline, CDR1 MDHEN and CDR2 SYDVKM. The CDR3 runs 15 residues. The CDR3 coding sequence is TGTGCCAGCAGTTTTCGGGACAGATTCAATCAGCCCCAGCATTTT. It yields the protein CASSFRDRFNQPQHF.

This clonotype was counted ten times or more. One end of the junction does not line up with germline, which may come from a read error. The chain links TRBV5-1 to TRBJ2-3, with unresolved D. Germline lookup yields CDR1 SGHRS and CDR2 YFSETQ. This CDR3 contains 12 residues. CDR3 region: CASSPPTDTQYF. The CDR3 DNA reads as TGTGCCAGCAGCCCCCCCACAGATACGCAGTATTTT.

This clonotype was recorded a few times. V and J are TRBV12-3 or TRBV12-4 and TRBJ2-5, with 8 bases matching TRBD1. The CDR3 totals 14 residues. Trimming removed 4 bases from V and 5 bases from J; junction bases left unmatched: 6. The chain's CDR3 is CASSSPGGAETQYF. CDR3 sequence (DNA): TGTGCCAGCAGTTCCCCAGGGGGCGCCGAGACCCAGTACTTC.

This clonotype has a count of ten or more. This chain joins TRBV29-1 and TRBJ1-4, with D possibly being TRBD1 (6 bases). The V end lost 6 bases, the J end lost 13 bases, and 21 bases lay between the germline ends. The length of the CDR3 is 13 residues. Germline lookup yields CDR1 SQVTM and CDR2 ANQGSEA. As DNA, the CDR3 is TGCAGCGTCCTCCGGGACCTTGGGGGCGGACTGTTTTTT. It encodes CSVLRDLGGGLFF.

This clonotype was counted a few times. This chain connects TRBV5-6 to TRBJ2-5; D perhaps matches TRBD2 (6 bases). Germline V gives CDR1 SGHDT, CDR2 YYEEEE. There are 14 residues in the CDR3. The V end lost 4 bases, the J end lost 7 bases, and 17 bases lay between the germline ends. CDR3 protein: CASSPGGGSSTQYF. CDR3 DNA sequence: TGTGCCAGCAGCCCCGGTGGGGGGTCGTCGACCCAGTACTTC.

This rearrangement joins TRBV6-1 to TRBJ2-3; perhaps TRBD1 as D (7 bases). CDR3 size: 15 residues. Germline CDR1 and CDR2: MNHNS and SASEGT. Between the trimmed V and J ends, which lost 5 bases and 1 base, there was a span of 13 bases. The CDR3 sequence is CASSLDREGTDTQYF. For the CDR3, the DNA is TGTGCCAGCAGTCTTGACAGGGAGGGCACAGATACGCAGTATTTT.

In this sample, this clonotype turned up a few times. The rearrangement links TRBV20-1 to TRBJ2-5; 7 nucleotides agree with TRBD2. The ends lost 0 bases at V and 7 bases at J; junction bases unmatched: 11. The CDR3 length is 15 residues. Germline assignment: CDR1 DFQATT and CDR2 SNEGSKA (reference sequence). CDR3 coding DNA: TGCAGTGCTAGAGATCCCAGGGAGGGTATTGTGACCCAGTACTTC. Residues: CSARDPREGIVTQYF.

This chain links TRBV12-3 or TRBV12-4 with TRBJ1-1, with a weak D call TRBD1 (6 bases). Trimming removed 5 bases at V and 8 bases at J, with 15 bases between. CDR3 length equals 13 residues. The CDR3 reads CASSPYGGSEAFF. In nucleotides, the CDR3 is TGTGCCAGCAGTCCGTACGGGGGCAGCGAAGCTTTCTTT.

This clonotype appeared a few times. The V and J genes are TRBV12-3 or TRBV12-4 and TRBJ1-3; TRBD1 might be the D (6 bases). The CDR3 is 16 residues long. Trimming left V 6 bases short and J 4 bases short, with 19 bases between. Here the CDR3 reads CASSRTHGGFGNTIYF. The CDR3, as DNA: TGTGCCAGCAGCCGCACCCACGGGGGCTTCGGAAACACCATATATTTT.

The chain couples TRBV20-1 to TRBJ1-6; TRBD1 agrees at 10 bases. Germline CDR1 is DFQATT and CDR2 is SNEGSKA (reference sequence). V lost 7 bases, J lost 5 bases, and 8 bases stayed unmatched. The CDR3 runs to 15 residues. Written as DNA, the CDR3 is TGCAGTGTTCAGACAGGGGGCCCCAATAATTCACCCCTCCACTTT. Translating it yields CSVQTGGPNNSPLHF.

Only a few counts were recorded for this clonotype. The chain combines TRBV12-3 or TRBV12-4 with TRBJ2-7; D unclear. The CDR3 extends over 15 amino acids. With 6 bases removed from V and 6 bases from J, the gap between germline ends came to 21 bases. CDR3 sequence: CASRFSRASAPEQYF. As DNA, the CDR3 is TGTGCCAGCAGATTTAGTCGGGCCTCAGCACCCGAGCAGTACTTC.

This clonotype has only one observation. This chain connects TRBV29-1 to TRBJ2-1; D tentatively fits TRBD1 or TRBD2 (5 bases each). The V and J ends lost 4 bases and 8 bases respectively, with 18 bases between them. The CDR3 contains 14 residues. Germline V gene lookup returns CDR1 SQVTM and CDR2 ANQGSEA. The CDR3, as DNA: TGCAGCGTTGGGGGGACGCTACCAGGGTATGAGCAGTTCTTC. This codes for CSVGGTLPGYEQFF.

This clonotype has a handful of counts. This chain connects TRBV5-1 to TRBJ1-1; 7 bases match TRBD1. From germline, CDR1 is SGHRS and CDR2 YFSETQ. This CDR3 comprises 14 residues. V lost 3 bases, J lost 0 bases, and 2 bases stayed unmatched. The CDR3 DNA sequence: TGCGCCAGCAGCTCGGACAGGATGAACACTGAAGCTTTCTTT. Protein: CASSSDRMNTEAFF. Looking up the rest from reference TRBV5-1 and TRBJ1-1 gives the full variable domain: KAGVTQTPRYLIKTRGQQVTLSCSPISGHRSVSWYQQTPGQGLQFLFEYFSETQRNKGNFPGRFSGRQFSNSRSEMNVSTLELGDSALYLCASSSDRMNTEAFFGQGTRLTVV.

This clonotype was counted between two and nine times. The chain couples TRBV5-1 to TRBJ1-3; weak D call: TRBD1 (5 bases). CDR3 length: 15 amino acids. V was trimmed by 0 bases and J by 1 base, leaving 8 bases between them. Germline V gene lookup returns CDR1 SGHRS and CDR2 YFSETQ. CDR3 amino acids: CASSLVGTSGNTIYF. The CDR3 coding sequence is TGCGCCAGCAGCTTGGTAGGGACGTCTGGAAACACCATATATTTT.

This chain connects TRBV20-1 to TRBJ2-7, with TRBD1 matching 7 bases. The V gene end was trimmed by 3 bases and the J gene end by 4 bases; junction bases not matched to a gene: 3. The CDR3 has 12 residues. The V gene's germline CDR1 is DFQATT and CDR2 SNEGSKA (reference sequence). DNA of the CDR3: TGCAGTGCTAGTAAGGGGGCTTACGAGCAGTACTTC. As protein: CSASKGAYEQYF.

The CDR3 protein is CASSSLTAEQFF. DNA of the CDR3: TGCGCCAGCAGCTCCCTTACGGCCGAGCAGTTCTTC. This chain uses TRBV5-1 with TRBJ2-1, with D unclear. Germline V gives CDR1 SGHRS, CDR2 YFSETQ. The CDR3 length is 12 residues. V dropped 3 bases and J dropped 10 bases, with 11 bases sitting between them.

This clonotype has only a few counts. The CDR3 loop reads CSARTGRNTEAFF. DNA of the CDR3: TGCAGTGCTCGGACAGGGCGGAACACTGAAGCTTTCTTT. The genes are TRBV20-1 and TRBJ1-1; 8 bases map to TRBD1. The CDR3 runs 13 residues. After removal of 5 bases from V and 1 base from J, the junction contained 3 bases not matched to a gene. CDR1 is DFQATT, CDR2 SNEGSKA, per germline (reference sequence).

The chain combines TRBV6-2 or TRBV6-3 with TRBJ2-2, with a tentative D call TRBD1 (5 bases). Trimming cost V 1 base and J 12 bases, with 9 bases left between them. CDR3 length: 12 amino acids. CDR1 is MNHEY and CDR2 is SVGEGT in the germline V gene. The CDR3 DNA reads TGTGCCAGCAGTTACTACCCAGGGCAGCTGTTTTTT. As protein: CASSYYPGQLFF.

The V call is TRBV9, the J call TRBJ2-2, with a weak D call TRBD2 (6 bases). The length of the CDR3 is 11 residues. Germline assignment: CDR1 SGDLS and CDR2 YYNGEE. With 5 bases removed from V and 13 bases from J, the gap between germline ends came to 12 bases. The CDR3 nucleotides read TGTGCCAGCAGTCCCGGGGGTTGGCTGTTTTTT. As protein: CASSPGGWLFF.

The chain couples TRBV20-1 to TRBJ2-3; 10 bases match TRBD2. The germline gives CDR1 DFQATT, CDR2 SNEGSKA (reference sequence). The length of the CDR3 is 15 residues. The V gene end was trimmed by 1 base and the J gene end by 1 base; junction bases not matched to a gene: 2. CDR3 loop: CSARVLAGGTDTQYF. The CDR3 nucleotides are TGCAGTGCTAGAGTGCTAGCGGGAGGCACAGATACGCAGTATTTT.

This clonotype was seen a few times. The gene calls are TRBV24-1 and TRBJ1-5; no clear D. V was pared by 5 bases and J by 1 base, with 2 bases between. The length of the CDR3 is 12 residues. The germline V gene encodes CDR1 KGHDR and CDR2 SFDVKD. Written as DNA, the CDR3 is TGTGCCACCAGTGCCAGCAATCAGCCCCAGCATTTT. Encoded protein: CATSASNQPQHF.

This clonotype was counted between two and nine times. The chain couples TRBV9 to TRBJ2-1; D remains ambiguous. Per germline, CDR1 SGDLS and CDR2 YYNGEE. The CDR3 has 12 residues. The V and J ends lost 1 base and 7 bases respectively, with 6 bases between them. The CDR3 DNA sequence: TGTGCCAGCAGCGTAATCGGGAATGAGCAGTTCTTC. Amino acids: CASSVIGNEQFF. The full variable domain, its missing parts supplied by reference TRBV9 and TRBJ2-1, is DSGVTQTPKHLITATGQRVTLRCSPRSGDLSVYWYQQSLDQGLQFLIQYYNGEERAKGNILERFSAQQFPDLHSELNLSSLELGDSALYFCASSVIGNEQFFGPGTRLTVL.